The entry below describes one TCR beta chain. The sample is drawn from a study of blood T cell repertoires in COVID-19. As for the study in general: COVID-19 samples, acute and convalescent, were from the United States, Italy and Spain. PBMCs, B-cell-depleted T cells, or T cells were the source of the cDNA or gDNA that made up the material.

The CDR3 totals 15 residues. The ends lost 4 bases at V and 4 bases at J; junction bases unmatched: 7. CDR1 MGHRA and CDR2 YSYEKL come from the germline V gene. Here immunoSEQ multiplex PCR was the method, and the copy in TCRdb shows in-frame clones only, minus some. This sample has around 170,000 clones, with around four fifths found just once. The genes are TRBV4-1 and TRBJ1-2; 9 positions agree with TRBD1. The sequence derives from a woman aged 70 to 79 with COVID-19, enrolled during active disease. Material: peripheral blood. The CDR3 reads CASSPWDRAGYGYTF. The CDR3 DNA sequence: TGCGCCAGCAGCCCCTGGGACAGGGCGGGCTATGGCTACACCTTC.